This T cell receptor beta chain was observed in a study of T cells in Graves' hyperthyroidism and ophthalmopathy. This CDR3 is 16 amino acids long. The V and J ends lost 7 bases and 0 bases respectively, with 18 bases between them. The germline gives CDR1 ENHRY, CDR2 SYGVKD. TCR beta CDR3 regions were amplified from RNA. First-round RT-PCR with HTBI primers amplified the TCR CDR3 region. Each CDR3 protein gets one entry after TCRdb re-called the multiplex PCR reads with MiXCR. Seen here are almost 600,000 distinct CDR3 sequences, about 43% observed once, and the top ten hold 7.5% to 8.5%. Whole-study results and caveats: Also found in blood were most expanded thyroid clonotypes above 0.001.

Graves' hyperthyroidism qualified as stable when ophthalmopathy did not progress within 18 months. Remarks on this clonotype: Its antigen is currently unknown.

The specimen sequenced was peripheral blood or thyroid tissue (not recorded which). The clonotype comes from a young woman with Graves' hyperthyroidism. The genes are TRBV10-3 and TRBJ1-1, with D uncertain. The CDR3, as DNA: TGTGCCATCAAGGAGGGATTAAACGTTATGAACACTGAAGCTTTCTTT. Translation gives CAIKEGLNVMNTEAFF.